This TCR beta chain is drawn from a study of control samples from healthy donors and cancer patients. Sequencing was performed with immunoSEQ multiplex PCR; in TCRdb, only in-frame clones are kept and a portion is missing. The sample has fewer than 95,000 clones; about 82% are singletons. The CDR3 spans 14 residues. Trimming cost V 4 bases and J 4 bases; bases outside gene matches: 3. The germline gives CDR1 SGHRS, CDR2 YFSETQ. Sequencing input: blood. This TCR came from a man aged 30-40 years in good health. The chain employs TRBV5-1 and TRBJ2-1; 9 bases line up with TRBD1. The chain's CDR3 is CASSAGQGYNEQFF. CDR3 sequence (DNA): TGCGCCAGCAGCGCGGGACAGGGATACAATGAGCAGTTCTTC.